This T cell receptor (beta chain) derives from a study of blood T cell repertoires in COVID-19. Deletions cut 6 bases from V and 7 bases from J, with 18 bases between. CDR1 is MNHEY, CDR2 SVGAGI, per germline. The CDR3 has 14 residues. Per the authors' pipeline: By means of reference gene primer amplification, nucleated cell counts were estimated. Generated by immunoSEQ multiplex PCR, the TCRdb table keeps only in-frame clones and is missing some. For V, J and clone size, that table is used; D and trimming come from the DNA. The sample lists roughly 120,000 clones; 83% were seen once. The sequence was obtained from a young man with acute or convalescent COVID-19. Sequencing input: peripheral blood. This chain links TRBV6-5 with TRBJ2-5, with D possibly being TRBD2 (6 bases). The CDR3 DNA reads TGTGCCAGCAGCCCCGGGAGTTCAAGATTGACCCAGTACTTC. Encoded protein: CASSPGSSRLTQYF.